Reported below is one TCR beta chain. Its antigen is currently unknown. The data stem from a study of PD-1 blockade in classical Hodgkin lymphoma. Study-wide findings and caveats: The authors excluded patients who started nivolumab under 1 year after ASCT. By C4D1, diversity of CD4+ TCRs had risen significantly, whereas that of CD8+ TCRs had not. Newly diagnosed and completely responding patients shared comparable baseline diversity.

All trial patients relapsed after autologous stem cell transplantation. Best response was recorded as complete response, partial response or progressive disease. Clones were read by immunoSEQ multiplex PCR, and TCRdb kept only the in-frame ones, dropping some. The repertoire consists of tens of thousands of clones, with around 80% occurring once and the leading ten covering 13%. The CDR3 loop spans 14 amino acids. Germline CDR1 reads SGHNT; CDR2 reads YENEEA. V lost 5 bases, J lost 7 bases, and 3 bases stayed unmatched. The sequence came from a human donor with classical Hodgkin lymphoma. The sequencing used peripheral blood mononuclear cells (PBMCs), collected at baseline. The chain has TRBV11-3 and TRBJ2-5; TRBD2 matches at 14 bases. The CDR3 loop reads CASSQGLAGATQYF. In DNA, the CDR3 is TGTGCCAGCAGCCAGGGACTAGCGGGGGCGACCCAGTACTTC.